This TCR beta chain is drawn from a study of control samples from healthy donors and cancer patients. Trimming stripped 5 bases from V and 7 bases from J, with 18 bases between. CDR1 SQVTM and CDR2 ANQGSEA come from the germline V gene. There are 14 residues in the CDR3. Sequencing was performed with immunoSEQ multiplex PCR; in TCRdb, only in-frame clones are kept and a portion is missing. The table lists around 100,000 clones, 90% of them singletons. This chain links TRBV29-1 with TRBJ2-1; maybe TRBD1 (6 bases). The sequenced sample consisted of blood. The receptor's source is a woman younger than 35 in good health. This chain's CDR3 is CSVLHRDKANEQFF. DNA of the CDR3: TGCAGCGTTCTCCACAGGGATAAGGCAAATGAGCAGTTCTTC.